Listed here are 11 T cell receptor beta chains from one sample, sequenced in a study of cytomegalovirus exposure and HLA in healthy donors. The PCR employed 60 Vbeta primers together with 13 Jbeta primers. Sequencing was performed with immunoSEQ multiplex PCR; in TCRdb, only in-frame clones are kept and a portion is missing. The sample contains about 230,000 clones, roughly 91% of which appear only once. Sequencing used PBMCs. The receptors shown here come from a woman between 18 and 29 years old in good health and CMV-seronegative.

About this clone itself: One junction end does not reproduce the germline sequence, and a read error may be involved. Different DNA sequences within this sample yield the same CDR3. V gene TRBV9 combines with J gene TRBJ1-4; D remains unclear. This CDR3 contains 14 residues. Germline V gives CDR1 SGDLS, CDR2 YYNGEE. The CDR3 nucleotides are TGCGCCAGCAGCGTAGAAGCACAGCCCTTTAAACTGTTTTTT. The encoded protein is CASSVEAQPFKLFF.

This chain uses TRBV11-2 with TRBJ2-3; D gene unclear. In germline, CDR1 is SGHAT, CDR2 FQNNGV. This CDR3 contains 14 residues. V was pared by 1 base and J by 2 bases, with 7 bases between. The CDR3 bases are TGTGCCAGCAGCTTAGGTGTCGTCACAGATACGCAGTATTTT. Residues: CASSLGVVTDTQYF.

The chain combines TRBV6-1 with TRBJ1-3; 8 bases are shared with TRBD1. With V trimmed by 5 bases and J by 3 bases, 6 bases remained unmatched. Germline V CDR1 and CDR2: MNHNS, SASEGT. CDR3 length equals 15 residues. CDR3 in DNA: TGTGCCAGCAGTATCCTCAGGGGGCTTGGAAACACCATATATTTT. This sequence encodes CASSILRGLGNTIYF.

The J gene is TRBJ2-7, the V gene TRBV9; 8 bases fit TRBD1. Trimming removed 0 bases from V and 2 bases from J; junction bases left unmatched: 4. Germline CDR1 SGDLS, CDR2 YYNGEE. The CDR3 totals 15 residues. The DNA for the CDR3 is TGTGCCAGCAGCGTAGCTGTGACAGGGGCCTACGAGCAGTACTTC. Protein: CASSVAVTGAYEQYF.

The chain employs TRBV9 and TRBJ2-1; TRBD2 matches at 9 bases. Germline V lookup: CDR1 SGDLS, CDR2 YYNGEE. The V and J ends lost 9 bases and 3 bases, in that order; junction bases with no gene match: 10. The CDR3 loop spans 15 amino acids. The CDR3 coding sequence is TGTGCCACCACCCCGACTAGCGGAATCTACAATGAGCAGTTCTTC. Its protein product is CATTPTSGIYNEQFF.

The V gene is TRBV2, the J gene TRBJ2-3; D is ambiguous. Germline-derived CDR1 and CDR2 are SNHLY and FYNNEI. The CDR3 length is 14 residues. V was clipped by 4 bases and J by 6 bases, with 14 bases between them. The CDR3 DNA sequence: TGTGCCAGCAGTGGTTCGCAACTGCCCGATACGCAGTATTTT. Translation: CASSGSQLPDTQYF.

CDR3 nucleotide sequence: TGTGCCAGCAGCACTTTAGAACGAAATCAGCCCCAGCATTTT. Protein sequence: CASSTLERNQPQHF. The chain couples TRBV4-2 to TRBJ1-5; D remains ambiguous. CDR3 length: 14 amino acids. V lost 5 bases to trimming and J lost 4 bases, with 12 bases between them. CDR1 is LGHNA and CDR2 is YNFKEQ in the germline V gene.

CDR3 in DNA: TGTGCCAGCAGCTTAGGAGGTGCCCTCAGGGGTTATGGCTACACCTTC. This encodes CASSLGGALRGYGYTF. This chain connects TRBV13 to TRBJ1-2, with a possible D match to TRBD1 (6 bases). This CDR3 contains 16 residues. Germline assignment: CDR1 PRHDT and CDR2 FYEKMQ (reference sequence). V lost 0 bases and J lost 5, with 16 bases in between.

As DNA, the CDR3 is TGTGCCAGCAGCGCCGGACTAGCGGAAAACACAGATACGCAGTATTTT. Encoded protein: CASSAGLAENTDTQYF. The chain links TRBV9 to TRBJ2-3, with 10 bases lining up with TRBD2. J was trimmed by 2 bases and V by 3 bases; bases with no gene match: 6. Germline loops: CDR1 SGDLS, CDR2 YYNGEE. This CDR3 region has 16 residues.

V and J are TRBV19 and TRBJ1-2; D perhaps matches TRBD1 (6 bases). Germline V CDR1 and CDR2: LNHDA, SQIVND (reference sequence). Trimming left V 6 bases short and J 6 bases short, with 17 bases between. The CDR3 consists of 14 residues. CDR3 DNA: TGTGCCAGTAGCCTTTTTTGGACAGAAGATGGCTACACCTTC. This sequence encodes CASSLFWTEDGYTF.

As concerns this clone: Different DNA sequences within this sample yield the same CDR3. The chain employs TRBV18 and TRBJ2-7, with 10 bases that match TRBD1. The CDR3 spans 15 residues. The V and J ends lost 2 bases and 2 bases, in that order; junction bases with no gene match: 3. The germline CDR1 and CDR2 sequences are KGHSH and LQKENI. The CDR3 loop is CASSPGTGVTYEQYF. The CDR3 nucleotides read TGTGCCAGCTCACCAGGGACAGGGGTTACCTACGAGCAGTACTTC. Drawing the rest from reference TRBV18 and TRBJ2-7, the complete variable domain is NAGVMQNPRHLVRRRGQEARLRCSPMKGHSHVYWYRQLPEEGLKFMVYLQKENIIDESGMPKERFSAEFPKEGPSILRIQQVVRGDSAAYFCASSPGTGVTYEQYFGPGTRLTVT.